The T cell receptor (beta chain) under discussion was sequenced for a study of cytomegalovirus exposure and HLA in healthy donors. This PCR relied on a set of 60 Vbeta primers and 13 Jbeta primers. This table comes from immunoSEQ multiplex PCR, and its TCRdb copy is limited to in-frame clones, with some not included. The data contain 150,000 to 200,000 clones, 70% to 80% of them singletons. Sequencing was performed on PBMCs. The clonotype comes from a young woman in good health and CMV-seropositive.

The CDR3, as DNA: TGCGCCAGCAGCCAAGAGTGGGGGGGGGTTGGACATCAATCCTCCACTGAAGCTTTCTTT. Amino acids: CASSQEWGGVGHQSSTEAFF. This chain connects TRBV4-1 to TRBJ1-1, with D tentatively TRBD1 (5 bases). V lost 0 bases, J lost 4 bases, and 27 bases lay in between. Germline CDR1 MGHRA, CDR2 YSYEKL. CDR3 size: 20 residues.